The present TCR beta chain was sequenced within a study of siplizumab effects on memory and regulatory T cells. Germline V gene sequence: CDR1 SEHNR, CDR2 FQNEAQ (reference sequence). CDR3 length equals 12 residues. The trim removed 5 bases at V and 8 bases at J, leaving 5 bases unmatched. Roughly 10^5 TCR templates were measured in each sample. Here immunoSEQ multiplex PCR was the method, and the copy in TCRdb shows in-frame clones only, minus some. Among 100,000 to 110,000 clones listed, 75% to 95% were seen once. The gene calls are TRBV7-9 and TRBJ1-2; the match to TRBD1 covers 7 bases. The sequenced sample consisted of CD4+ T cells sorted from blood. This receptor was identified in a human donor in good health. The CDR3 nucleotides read TGTGCCAGCAGCCCACAGGGGTACGGCTACACCTTC. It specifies CASSPQGYGYTF. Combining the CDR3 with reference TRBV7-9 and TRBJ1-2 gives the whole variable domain DTGVSQNPRHKITKRGQNVTFRCDPISEHNRLYWYRQTLGQGPEFLTYFQNEAQLEKSRLLSDRFSAERPKGSFSTLEIQRTEQGDSAMYLCASSPQGYGYTFGSGTRLTVV.